The present TCR beta chain was sequenced within a study of T-cell reconstitution after alpha-beta-depleted transplantation in children. Preparation of the TCRbeta library was carried out with unique molecular identifiers. TCRdb re-analysed the PCR reads in MiXCR, keeping a single row per CDR3 protein. The table lists hundreds of thousands of distinct CDR3 sequences, about 12% of them singletons. Whole-study results and caveats: At day 60, the high TCRbeta diversity found in some patients originated from recipient T cells and thymic progenitors that had survived. The authors attributed T-cell counts and diversity one year after transplant mostly to newly produced T cells. Expanded graft clones, several hundred of them, were reportedly the source of alpha-beta T cells about two months after transplant.

There are many counts of this clonotype. What it recognizes is unknown. Germline V gives CDR1 DFQATT, CDR2 SNEGSKA (reference sequence). CDR3 length: 14 amino acids. Trimming shortened V by 6 bases and J by 5 bases, and 16 bases separated the two germline ends. The V call is TRBV20-1, the J call TRBJ1-4, with D tentatively TRBD1 (5 bases). Sequencing was performed on PBMCs, taken before TCRalphabeta/CD19-depleted stem cell transplant. This clonotype was sampled from a girl aged 2-10 years with congenital amegakaryocytic thrombocytopenia, due to receive a stem cell transplant. The CDR3, as DNA: TGCAGTGCCCGGCACAGCGGGGCAAATGAAAAACTGTTTTTT. It encodes CSARHSGANEKLFF.